One sample yielded the 23 T cell receptor beta chains listed below, sequenced in a study of blood T cell repertoires in COVID-19 (dated by TCRdb to about 2020). The method behind the library was the immunoSEQ multiplex PCR assay. The source is immuneACCESS, and TCRdb retained only in-frame sequences with V and J called. Part of the clones is not carried over; for the studies checked, unresolved V genes explain less than half of this, and the remainder is unexplained. In all, the sample holds around 380,000 clones, and more than 65% of those were seen once. The ten largest clones represent over 0.95% of the sample. The sequenced sample was peripheral blood. These receptors came from a human donor with acute or convalescent COVID-19. The donor label of this sample is uncertain.

The chain is built from TRBV6-1 and TRBJ2-3; 8 bases line up with TRBD2. The junction had 9 bases not matched to a gene; V was cut back by 4 bases and J by 0 bases. The germline V gene has CDR1 MNHNS and CDR2 SASEGT. The CDR3 is 17 amino acids. The CDR3 is CASSAQPAGGSTDTQYF. Written as DNA, the CDR3 is TGTGCCAGCAGTGCCCAACCCGCGGGGGGAAGCACAGATACGCAGTATTTT.

This rearrangement joins TRBV13 to TRBJ2-7; D might be TRBD1 (5 bases). Looked up from germline, CDR1 is PRHDT and CDR2 is FYEKMQ (reference sequence). V was clipped by 1 base and J by 3 bases, with 19 bases between them. The CDR3 is 17 residues long. CDR3 nucleotides: TGTGCCAGCAGCTTAGTAGGGCTTGACAGCGCCGACTACGAGCAGTACTTC. This sequence encodes CASSLVGLDSADYEQYF.

V usage is TRBV19 and J usage is TRBJ1-1; 9 bases are shared with TRBD1. The CDR3 loop spans 14 amino acids. CDR1 is LNHDA and CDR2 is SQIVND in the germline V gene (reference sequence). V shed 6 bases and J 5 bases; nucleotides not matched to a gene: 7. CDR3 in amino acids: CASRSDRGSTEAFF. CDR3 coding DNA: TGTGCCAGTAGGAGTGACAGGGGGAGTACTGAAGCTTTCTTT. Full variable domain (outside the CDR3, taken from reference TRBV19 and TRBJ1-1): DGGITQSPKYLFRKEGQNVTLSCEQNLNHDAMYWYRQDPGQGLRLIYYSQIVNDFQKGDIAEGYSVSREKKESFPLTVTSAQKNPTAFYLCASRSDRGSTEAFFGQGTRLTVV.

The chain employs TRBV14 and TRBJ2-5; D unclear. The germline CDR1 and CDR2 sequences are SGHDN and FVKESK. The CDR3 extends over 15 amino acids. V was trimmed by 0 bases and J by 4 bases, leaving 12 bases between them. CDR3 region: CASSQDFARRETQYF. DNA of the CDR3: TGTGCCAGCAGCCAAGACTTTGCCAGGCGAGAGACCCAGTACTTC.

V is TRBV11-3 and J is TRBJ2-7; the D gene is possibly TRBD1 (6 bases). V lost 1 base and J lost 2, with 15 bases in between. Looked up from germline, CDR1 is SGHNT and CDR2 is YENEEA. CDR3 length: 16 residues. CDR3 protein: CASSLGGQGATYEQYF. In DNA form, the CDR3 reads TGTGCCAGCAGCTTAGGGGGGCAGGGCGCTACCTACGAGCAGTACTTC.

The rearrangement links TRBV6-5 to TRBJ1-2; D uncertain. The CDR3 length is 14 residues. Germline CDR1 MNHEY, CDR2 SVGAGI. Trimming took 2 bases from V and 7 from J, leaving 14 bases between them. Here the CDR3 DNA reads TGTGCCAGCAGTTACATCATGGGCTCAGGTGGCTACACCTTC. This encodes CASSYIMGSGGYTF.

The V call is TRBV6-5, the J call TRBJ2-1; 11 bases align to TRBD2. Looked up from germline, CDR1 is MNHEY and CDR2 is SVGAGI. CDR3 length equals 16 residues. Unmatched junction bases numbered 8, after V lost 2 bases and J lost 8 bases. This CDR3 is CASSYNSGRAFDEQFF. The CDR3 bases are TGTGCCAGCAGTTACAATAGCGGGAGGGCCTTTGATGAGCAGTTCTTC.

The V call is TRBV15, the J call TRBJ2-3, with 9 bases fitting TRBD2. Germline CDR1 reads LNHNV; CDR2 reads YYDKDF (reference sequence). This CDR3 contains 16 residues. V shed 2 bases, J shed 1 base, and the junction held 4 bases outside the gene matches. CDR3 loop: CATSRISGGRTDTQYF. CDR3 nucleotide sequence: TGTGCCACCAGCAGAATTAGCGGGGGACGCACAGATACGCAGTATTTT.

V is TRBV5-6 and J is TRBJ1-1; D is possibly TRBD1 (5 bases). Trimming shortened V by 0 bases and J by 10 bases, and 19 bases separated the two germline ends. The CDR3 has 15 residues. From germline, CDR1 is SGHDT and CDR2 YYEEEE. CDR3 region: CASSLAGRGTPPAFF. The CDR3 DNA reads as TGTGCCAGCAGCTTGGCCGGTAGGGGTACTCCCCCAGCTTTCTTT.

The chain uses TRBV6-5 and TRBJ1-5; TRBD1 matches at 9 bases. Germline lookup yields CDR1 MNHEY and CDR2 SVGAGI. This CDR3 has 15 residues. V lost 6 bases and J lost 5; bases outside the gene matches: 8. DNA for the CDR3: TGTGCCAGCAGAAAAGCTGACAGGGGGTATCAGCCCCAGCATTTT. It specifies CASRKADRGYQPQHF.

The chain couples TRBV27 to TRBJ2-4; TRBD1 matches 7 bases. This CDR3 region has 16 residues. CDR1 MNHEY and CDR2 SMNVEV come from the germline V gene (reference sequence). V lost 6 bases to trimming and J lost 0 bases; unmatched junction nucleotides: 8. CDR3 region: CASSSGTELAKNIQYF. For the CDR3, the DNA is TGTGCCAGCAGCTCCGGGACAGAGTTAGCCAAAAACATTCAGTACTTC.

The chain links TRBV4-1 to TRBJ2-1; the match to TRBD2 covers 11 bases. The CDR3 has 17 amino acids. V trimming: 4 bases; J trimming: 6 bases; junction bases outside the gene matches: 11. Germline values: CDR1 MGHRA, CDR2 YSYEKL. The CDR3 coding sequence is TGCGCCAGCAGCCCAGCCTCTACTAGCGGGGGACGCAATGAGCAGTTCTTC. This translates into CASSPASTSGGRNEQFF.

The J gene is TRBJ1-1, the V gene TRBV6-5, with TRBD1 identical over 7 bases. In germline, CDR1 is MNHEY, CDR2 SVGAGI. With V trimmed by 7 bases and J by 8 bases, 10 bases remained unmatched. CDR3 length equals 13 residues. The CDR3 bases are TGTGCCAGCAATAATAGACAGGGTGCCGAAGCTTTCTTT. Protein: CASNNRQGAEAFF.

This chain joins TRBV3-1 (or the pseudogene TRBV3-2) and TRBJ1-3; a possible D gene is TRBD1 (6 bases). V was clipped by 4 bases and J by 8 bases, with 9 bases between them. The CDR3 extends over 12 amino acids. Germline-derived CDR1 and CDR2 are LGHDT and YNNKEL (reference sequence). The DNA for the CDR3 is TGTGCCAGCAGCCGGACAGCCGACACCATATATTTT. It is translated as CASSRTADTIYF.

The chain links TRBV18 to TRBJ2-7, with D perhaps matching TRBD2 (5 bases). Germline loops: CDR1 KGHSH, CDR2 LQKENI. The CDR3 runs to 14 residues. The germline V and J ends were trimmed by 2 bases and 3 bases, with 11 bases remaining between them. The CDR3 DNA sequence: TGTGCCAGCTCACCAGGGCTGAGGGTCTACGAGCAGTACTTC. Encoded protein: CASSPGLRVYEQYF. The full variable domain, with the rest looked up from reference TRBV18 and TRBJ2-7, is NAGVMQNPRHLVRRRGQEARLRCSPMKGHSHVYWYRQLPEEGLKFMVYLQKENIIDESGMPKERFSAEFPKEGPSILRIQQVVRGDSAAYFCASSPGLRVYEQYFGPGTRLTVT.

In this sample, this clone turned up a few times. The chain is built from TRBV3-1 (or the pseudogene TRBV3-2) and TRBJ1-2, with a weak D call TRBD1 (5 bases). Per the germline V gene, CDR1 is LGHDT and CDR2 is YNNKEL (reference sequence). Trimming took off 3 bases at V and 5 bases at J, with 10 bases between the two ends. The CDR3 is 13 amino acids. CDR3 amino acids: CASSHRDRYGYTF. The CDR3 DNA is TGTGCCAGCAGCCACCGAGACAGATATGGCTACACCTTC.

In nucleotides, the CDR3 is TGTGCCACCCAGTCGGACAGGAACTATGGCTACACCTTC. This gives the protein CATQSDRNYGYTF. The chain is built from TRBV19 and TRBJ1-2, with TRBD1 identical over 7 bases. Germline-derived CDR1 and CDR2 are LNHDA and SQIVND (reference sequence). V was pared by 10 bases and J by 2 bases, with 7 bases of the junction left unmatched. The CDR3 extends over 13 amino acids.

J is TRBJ1-5 and V is TRBV6-6, with a tentative D call TRBD1 (6 bases). Germline CDR1 is MNHNY and CDR2 is SVGAGI (reference sequence). V shed 6 bases and J shed 1 base, with 13 bases lying between them. This CDR3 is 15 amino acids long. CDR3 bases: TGTGCCAGCAGAGAACAGGGACGCAGCAATCAGCCCCAGCATTTT. Protein product: CASREQGRSNQPQHF.

This clone is a singleton in its sample. This sequence joins TRBV19 and TRBJ1-1; D is ambiguous. Trimming took off 1 base at V and 1 base at J, with 10 bases between the two ends. Germline CDR1 reads LNHDA; CDR2 reads SQIVND (reference sequence). The CDR3 is made up of 15 amino acids. The CDR3 loop is CASSIVWARNTEAFF. CDR3 bases: TGTGCCAGTAGTATAGTGTGGGCTCGGAACACTGAAGCTTTCTTT.

This clone was counted between two and nine times. The rearrangement links TRBV5-4 to TRBJ1-1; no definite D call. CDR3 length: 15 amino acids. CDR1 SGHNT and CDR2 YYREEE come from the germline V gene (reference sequence). V lost 0 bases, J lost 1 base, and 10 bases lay in between. CDR3 in DNA: TGTGCCAGCAGCTTGGACTACGCACCGAACACTGAAGCTTTCTTT. Protein sequence: CASSLDYAPNTEAFF.

The rearrangement links TRBV9 to TRBJ2-1; 10 nucleotides match TRBD2. The germline CDR1 and CDR2 sequences are SGDLS and YYNGEE. V lost 0 bases and J lost 4; bases outside the gene matches: 4. This CDR3 contains 16 residues. The CDR3 spells CASSVAVTSGYNEQFF. CDR3 DNA: TGTGCCAGCAGCGTAGCTGTGACTAGCGGGTACAATGAGCAGTTCTTC.

The chain links TRBV28 to TRBJ1-1; no clear D gene. V lost 7 bases and J lost 8, with 14 bases in between. Germline-derived CDR1 and CDR2 are MDHEN and SYDVKM. The CDR3 is made up of 12 amino acids. CDR3 DNA sequence: TGTGCCAGCAAAGTGCCGATCAGAGAAGCTTTCTTT. This gives the protein CASKVPIREAFF. The full variable domain, its missing parts supplied by reference TRBV28 and TRBJ1-1, is DVKVTQSSRYLVKRTGEKVFLECVQDMDHENMFWYRQDPGLGLRLIYFSYDVKMKEKGDIPEGYSVSREKKERFSLILESASTNQTSMYLCASKVPIREAFFGQGTRLTVV.

The rearrangement uses TRBV28 and TRBJ1-4; 7 bases are shared with TRBD1. This CDR3 has 16 residues. Germline CDR1 is MDHEN and CDR2 is SYDVKM. V dropped 2 bases and J dropped 4; count of bases not matched to a gene: 7. CDR3 sequence: CASSLRAAGGNEKLFF. CDR3 nucleotides: TGTGCCAGCAGTTTAAGGGCGGCAGGGGGTAATGAAAAACTGTTTTTT.